This TCR beta chain appears in the sequencing data of a study of identical twins. Study outcomes and limitations: Because invariant MAIT and iNKT cells could be present, zero-insertion analyses could be partly confounded. Models came in too low on out-of-frame TCR alpha sharing in monozygotic twins.

The V gene lost 5 bases and the J gene lost 3 bases, with 14 bases spanning the gap. Germline V gene lookup returns CDR1 GTSNPN and CDR2 SVGIG (reference sequence). CDR3 length: 14 amino acids. Carrying unique molecular identifiers, the cDNA also gained a universal primer site through template switching. TCRdb re-called the 5' RACE reads with MiXCR, one entry per CDR3 protein. The table lists about 1.7 million distinct CDR3 sequences, around 29% of them singletons, with less than 0.35% in the top ten. As to this clonotype: The antigen remains unidentified.

The chain employs TRBV30 and TRBJ2-4, with a weak D call TRBD1 (6 bases). What was sequenced was cord blood. The receptor comes from a newborn girl in good health. CDR3 loop: CAWDQGFGKNIQYF. The CDR3 DNA is TGTGCCTGGGATCAGGGGTTTGGCAAAAACATTCAGTACTTC.